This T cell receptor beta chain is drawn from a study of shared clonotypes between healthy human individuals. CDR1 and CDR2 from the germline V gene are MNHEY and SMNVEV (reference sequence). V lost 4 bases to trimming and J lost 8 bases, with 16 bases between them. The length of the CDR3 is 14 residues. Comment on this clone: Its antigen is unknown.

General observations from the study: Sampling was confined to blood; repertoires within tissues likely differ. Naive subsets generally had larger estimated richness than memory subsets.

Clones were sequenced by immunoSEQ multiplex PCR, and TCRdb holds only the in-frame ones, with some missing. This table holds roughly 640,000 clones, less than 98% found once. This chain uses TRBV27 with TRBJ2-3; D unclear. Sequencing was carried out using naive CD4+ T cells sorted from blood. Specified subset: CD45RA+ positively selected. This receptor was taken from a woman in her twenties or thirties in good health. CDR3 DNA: TGTGCCAGCAGTTCCGCCCCTACTACGCTTACGCAGTATTTT. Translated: CASSSAPTTLTQYF.